These 14 T cell receptor beta chains came from one sample sequenced in a study of OX40 agonist ivuxolimab in advanced cancers. Library preparation employed the immunoSEQ multiplex PCR assay. This is the immuneACCESS table as TCRdb keeps it, with only in-frame sequences that have V and J called. A part of the clones is gone; compared with another copy, unresolved V genes explain less than half, and the rest is unexplained. This sample is represented by around 140,000 clones; about nine tenths of them were singletons. Of the sample, roughly 1.1% is held by the ten largest clones. The sequenced sample was CD4+ or CD8+ T cells sorted from blood, obtained in a trial of the OX40 agonist ivuxolimab. These receptors originate from an adult with an advanced solid tumor such as melanoma, head and neck, liver or kidney cancer.

This clone was found once. The chain uses TRBV12-5 and TRBJ1-2; tentative D call: TRBD1 (6 bases). Germline V CDR1 and CDR2: LGHNT, FRNRAP. The CDR3 consists of 14 residues. The V gene lost 7 bases and the J gene lost 1 base, with 13 bases spanning the gap. The CDR3 protein is CASATGTINYGYTF. In DNA form, the CDR3 reads TGTGCTAGTGCCACAGGGACTATTAACTATGGCTACACCTTC.

The J gene is TRBJ1-5, the V gene TRBV12-5; TRBD1 aligns across 8 bases. This CDR3 contains 16 residues. V was pared by 0 bases and J by 2 bases, with 3 bases of the junction left unmatched. The germline V gene has CDR1 LGHNT and CDR2 FRNRAP. CDR3 coding DNA: TGTGCTAGTGGTTTGGTACAGGGGGTGGGCAATCAGCCCCAGCATTTT. Amino acid sequence: CASGLVQGVGNQPQHF.

This clone was seen a single time. This CDR3 is CASSLWPLGEFSYEQYF. Written as DNA, the CDR3 is TGTGCCAGCAGCTTATGGCCCCTCGGAGAATTCTCCTACGAGCAGTACTTC. The chain employs TRBV7-3 and TRBJ2-7; D is unresolved. The CDR3 runs to 17 residues. Trimming took 2 bases from V and 0 from J, leaving 17 bases between them. The germline gives CDR1 SGHTA, CDR2 FQGTGA.

As regards this clone: This specimen includes other DNA sequences encoding the same CDR3. The chain employs TRBV6-5 and TRBJ2-7; 8 bases agree with TRBD1. J gave up 3 bases and V 6 bases, and 7 bases lay outside the gene matches. Germline CDR1 is MNHEY and CDR2 is SVGAGI. The CDR3 has 14 amino acids. CDR3 protein: CASSHRDRSYEQYF. The DNA for the CDR3 is TGTGCCAGCAGCCACCGGGACAGGAGCTACGAGCAGTACTTC.

The chain has TRBV5-1 and TRBJ1-1, with D unresolved. CDR1 SGHRS and CDR2 YFSETQ come from the germline V gene. The V and J ends lost 0 bases and 2 bases respectively, with 8 bases between them. The CDR3 contains 14 residues. CDR3 region: CASSLASGNTEAFF. DNA for the CDR3: TGCGCCAGCAGCTTGGCCTCAGGAAACACTGAAGCTTTCTTT.

This clone was seen just once. Here the CDR3 reads CASSSSGTGGNEQYF. The CDR3 DNA follows: TGTGCCAGCAGCTCCTCCGGGACAGGGGGCAACGAGCAGTACTTC. V and J are TRBV28 and TRBJ2-7, with 12 bases aligning to TRBD1. Germline trimming cut 6 bases from V and 5 bases from J; bases unmatched to any gene: 8. The CDR3 runs 15 residues. Per germline, CDR1 MDHEN and CDR2 SYDVKM. The entire variable domain, with the rest obtained from reference TRBV28 and TRBJ2-7, is as follows: DVKVTQSSRYLVKRTGEKVFLECVQDMDHENMFWYRQDPGLGLRLIYFSYDVKMKEKGDIPEGYSVSREKKERFSLILESASTNQTSMYLCASSSSGTGGNEQYFGPGTRLTVT.

The rearrangement uses TRBV6-5 and TRBJ2-1; D perhaps matches TRBD2 (5 bases). Trimming stripped 6 bases from V and 4 bases from J, with 13 bases between. The CDR3 runs 14 residues. The V gene's germline CDR1 is MNHEY and CDR2 SVGAGI. The CDR3 protein is CASRGTTGYNEQFF. CDR3 DNA sequence: TGTGCCAGCAGGGGCACGACGGGGTACAATGAGCAGTTCTTC.

The chain employs TRBV6-5 and TRBJ2-7; 7 nucleotides agree with TRBD1. The CDR3 consists of 14 residues. With 6 bases clipped from V and 0 bases from J, the junction kept 5 bases outside the gene matches. CDR1 and CDR2 (germline): MNHEY, SVGAGI. Here the CDR3 reads CASSRQGTSYEQYF. The DNA for the CDR3 is TGTGCCAGCAGCCGACAGGGAACCTCCTACGAGCAGTACTTC.

V gene TRBV5-8 combines with J gene TRBJ2-5; no firm D call. The CDR3 extends over 10 amino acids. Trimming cost V 7 bases and J 4 bases, with 5 bases left between them. The V gene's germline CDR1 is SGHTS and CDR2 YDEGEE. The CDR3 loop reads CASYLETQYF. As DNA, the CDR3 is TGTGCCAGCTACCTAGAGACCCAGTACTTC.

The V and J genes are TRBV9 and TRBJ1-1; 7 nucleotides line up with TRBD1. CDR1 SGDLS and CDR2 YYNGEE come from the germline V gene. The length of the CDR3 is 13 residues. The ends lost 1 base at V and 4 bases at J; junction bases unmatched: 1. DNA of the CDR3: TGTGCCAGCAGCGTACAGGGGGGCACTGAAGCTTTCTTT. Its protein is CASSVQGGTEAFF.

V and J are TRBV18 and TRBJ1-1; weak D call: TRBD1 (5 bases). The CDR3 runs 13 residues. CDR1 is KGHSH and CDR2 is LQKENI in the germline V gene. V was cut by 4 bases and J by 1 base, with 7 bases left in between. CDR3 nucleotide sequence: TGTGCCAGCTCACGGGGGGGGAACACTGAAGCTTTCTTT. It translates to CASSRGGNTEAFF. Together with reference TRBV18 and TRBJ1-1, the CDR3 gives the full variable domain: NAGVMQNPRHLVRRRGQEARLRCSPMKGHSHVYWYRQLPEEGLKFMVYLQKENIIDESGMPKERFSAEFPKEGPSILRIQQVVRGDSAAYFCASSRGGNTEAFFGQGTRLTVV.

V gene TRBV28 combines with J gene TRBJ2-7, with 7 bases that match TRBD2. The CDR3 consists of 15 residues. The V and J ends lost 6 bases and 3 bases, in that order; junction bases with no gene match: 11. Germline CDR1 MDHEN, CDR2 SYDVKM. The CDR3 reads CASSEGGTTLYEQYF. The DNA of the CDR3 is TGTGCCAGCAGCGAGGGCGGGACTACCCTCTACGAGCAGTACTTC.

This clone showed up just once. The J gene is TRBJ2-5, the V gene TRBV2; no definite D call. The germline V gene encodes CDR1 SNHLY and CDR2 FYNNEI. The CDR3 has 13 amino acids. V lost 6 bases to trimming and J lost 3 bases, with 11 bases between them. CDR3 DNA sequence: TGTGCCAGCAGCTCGACTGAGAAAGAGACCCAGTACTTC. As protein: CASSSTEKETQYF.

The chain employs TRBV19 and TRBJ2-7; D uncertain. CDR3 length equals 11 residues. Germline V CDR1 and CDR2: LNHDA, SQIVND (reference sequence). Trimming took 1 base from V and 6 from J, leaving 4 bases between them. CDR3 amino acids: CASSIAGEQYF. The DNA for the CDR3 is TGTGCCAGTAGTATAGCAGGCGAGCAGTACTTC.